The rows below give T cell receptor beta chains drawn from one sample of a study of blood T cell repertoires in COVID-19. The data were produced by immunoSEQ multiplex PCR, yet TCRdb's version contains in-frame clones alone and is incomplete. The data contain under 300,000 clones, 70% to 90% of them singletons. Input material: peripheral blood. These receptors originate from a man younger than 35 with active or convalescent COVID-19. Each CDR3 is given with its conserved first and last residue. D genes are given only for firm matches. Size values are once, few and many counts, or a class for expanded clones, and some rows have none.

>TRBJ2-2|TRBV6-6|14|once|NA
TGTGCCAGCAGACCCCCCGAGCAAACCGGGGAGCTGTTTTTT
CASRPPEQTGELFF
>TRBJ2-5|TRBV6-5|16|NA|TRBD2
TGTGCCAGCAGTTACTCAGTAGCGGGGCAACAAGAGACCCAGTACTTC
CASSYSVAGQQETQYF
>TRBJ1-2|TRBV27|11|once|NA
TGTGCCAGCAAATCAGGGGACGGCTACACCTTC
CASKSGDGYTF
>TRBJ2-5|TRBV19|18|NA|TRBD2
TGTGCCAGTAGTATAGGCGGCGGGAGTCTGGGGCTGGTGGAGACCCAGTACTTC
CASSIGGGSLGLVETQYF
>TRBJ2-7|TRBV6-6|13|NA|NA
TGTGCCAGCATTAACCCGGAGAGCTACGAGCAGTACTTC
CASINPESYEQYF
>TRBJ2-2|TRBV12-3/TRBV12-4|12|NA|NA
TGTGCCAGCAGTACTAATTACGGGGAGCTGTTTTTT
CASSTNYGELFF
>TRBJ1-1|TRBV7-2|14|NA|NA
TGTGCCAGCAGCTTATCAACAGCGAACACTGAAGCTTTCTTT
CASSLSTANTEAFF
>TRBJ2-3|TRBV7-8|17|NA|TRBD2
TGTGCCAGCAGCTCGCAGGGCGGGAGTGTGATGACAGATACGCAGTATTTT
CASSSQGGSVMTDTQYF
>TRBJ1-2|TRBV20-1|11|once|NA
TGCAGTGCTAGAGATCGGGATGGCTACACCTTC
CSARDRDGYTF
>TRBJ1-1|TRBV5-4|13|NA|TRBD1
TGTGCCAGCAGCTTGGTGGACAGGGGTGAAGCTTTCTTT
CASSLVDRGEAFF
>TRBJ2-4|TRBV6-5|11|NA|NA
TGTGCCAGCAGTTACCGGGACATTCAGTACTTC
CASSYRDIQYF
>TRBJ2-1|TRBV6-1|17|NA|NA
TGTGCCAGCAGTGAACTCTGGGGGGTTAGTCCCTACAATGAGCAGTTCTTC
CASSELWGVSPYNEQFF
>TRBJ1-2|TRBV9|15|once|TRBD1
TGTGCCAGCAGCGAGACAGGGGAGACGAACTATGGCTACACCTTC
CASSETGETNYGYTF
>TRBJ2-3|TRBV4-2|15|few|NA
TGTGCCAGCAGCCAAGTTGCGGGGTCTCAAGATACGCAGTATTTT
CASSQVAGSQDTQYF
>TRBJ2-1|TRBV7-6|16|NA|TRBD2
TGTGCCAGCAGCCGAGAGGCTAGCGGGAGTACGAATGAGCAGTTCTTC
CASSREASGSTNEQFF
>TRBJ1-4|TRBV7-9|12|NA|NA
TGTGCCAGCAGCGCTAACAGGGAAAAACTGTTTTTT
CASSANREKLFF
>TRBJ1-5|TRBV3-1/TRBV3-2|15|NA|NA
TGTGCCAGCAGCCAAGGGCCCAGTGGCAATCAGCCCCAGCATTTT
CASSQGPSGNQPQHF
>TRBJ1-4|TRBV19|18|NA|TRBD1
TGTGCCAGTAGCCCCCGAATGACAGGGACCTTCCAGGCGGAAAAACTGTTTTTT
CASSPRMTGTFQAEKLFF
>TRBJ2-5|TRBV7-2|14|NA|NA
TGTGCCAGCAACCGGAGGGGGCAGCAAGAGACCCAGTACTTC
CASNRRGQQETQYF
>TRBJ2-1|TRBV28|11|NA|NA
TGTGCCAGCAGTCTGAGCCATGAGCAGTTCTTC
CASSLSHEQFF
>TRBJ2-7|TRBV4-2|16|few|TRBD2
TGTGCCAGCAGCCCCGGACTAGCGGGAAAGGGCGACGAGCAGTACTTC
CASSPGLAGKGDEQYF
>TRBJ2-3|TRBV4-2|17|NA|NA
TGTGCCAGCAGCCAAGAATCAGCGGAACTCGCATTGGATACGCAGTATTTT
CASSQESAELALDTQYF
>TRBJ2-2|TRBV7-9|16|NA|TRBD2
TGTGCCAGCAGCCCCTTGGCGGGGGGTTACACCGGGGAGCTGTTTTTT
CASSPLAGGYTGELFF